The present entry profiles one TCR beta chain with its context. The antigen is not known. This sample is drawn from a study of chemoradiotherapy in HPV16-positive cancers. Study details: Candidate HPV-specific clones and shared TCR motifs came from two HPV16-positive patients. Study results and caveats: For HPV16-positive patients, expanding HPV-responsive T cells associated with longer recurrence-free survival. Non-HPV-specific T cells did not expand in tumors during treatment, whereas candidate HPV-specific clones and E7-related motifs did.

Using immunoSEQ multiplex PCR, the repertoire was profiled, and TCRdb retains in-frame clones only, with some absent. The sample lists 5,000 to 8,000 clones; about 80% were seen once. Over chemoradiotherapy, repertoires were sampled more than once. Trimming took off 4 bases at V and 8 bases at J, with 9 bases between the two ends. Germline CDR1 and CDR2: SGHDT and YYEEEE. This CDR3 has 11 amino acids. The sequence came from a human donor with HPV-associated anogenital cancer. The sample in question was tumor tissue, obtained from a patient who underwent chemoradiotherapy. The chain has TRBV5-6 and TRBJ1-2, with unresolved D. In nucleotides, the CDR3 is TGTGCCAGCAGCGGCGGACCGGGCTACACCTTC. This sequence encodes CASSGGPGYTF.